Presented here are 10 T cell receptor beta chains from one specimen sequenced in a study of T cells in Graves' hyperthyroidism and ophthalmopathy. RNA transcripts served as the template for amplifying TCR beta CDR3 regions. TCR CDR3 underwent first-round RT-PCR with the HTBI primer set. Via MiXCR, TCRdb re-called the multiplex PCR reads, giving one row per CDR3 protein. The profile shows fewer than 450,000 distinct CDR3 sequences, 12% to 15% of them singletons. The sequenced sample consisted of blood. These receptors all come from a woman aged 55-69 years with Graves' ophthalmopathy.

This clonotype was detected ten times or more. The chain employs TRBV7-3 and TRBJ2-3; 10 bases line up with TRBD1. This CDR3 is built from 16 residues. V gave up 0 bases and J gave up 3 bases; unmatched junction bases: 3. The germline V gene has CDR1 SGHTA and CDR2 FQGTGA. CDR3 amino acids: CASSLTGTGDTDTQYF. In DNA, the CDR3 is TGTGCCAGCAGCTTAACGGGGACAGGGGATACAGATACGCAGTATTTT.

This clonotype was seen many times. The chain couples TRBV2 to TRBJ2-1; D is unclear. The CDR3 is 15 residues long. Germline values: CDR1 SNHLY, CDR2 FYNNEI. The V gene lost 9 bases and the J gene lost 9 bases, with 24 bases spanning the gap. The CDR3 loop is CASQGRSALLVEQFF. In DNA form, the CDR3 reads TGTGCCAGTCAAGGGCGGAGCGCCCTCCTTGTTGAGCAGTTCTTC.

This chain uses TRBV18 with TRBJ1-1; D may be TRBD1 (5 bases). Germline values: CDR1 KGHSH, CDR2 LQKENI. V lost 2 bases and J lost 4, with 14 bases in between. The CDR3 totals 15 residues. The CDR3 loop is CASSPGMLGLTEAFF. The CDR3 nucleotides are TGTGCCAGCTCACCAGGGATGCTGGGGCTCACTGAAGCTTTCTTT.

The V call is TRBV14, the J call TRBJ2-1; possible D gene TRBD1, 5 bases. This CDR3 has 14 residues. V was cut by 4 bases and J by 4 bases, with 11 bases left in between. CDR1 and CDR2 (germline): SGHDN, FVKESK. The DNA of the CDR3 is TGTGCCAGCAGCCCCCTGGGGCGGTACAATGAGCAGTTCTTC. This gives the protein CASSPLGRYNEQFF.

This clonotype showed up many times. CDR3 bases: TGTGCCAGCAGCTTCCCGTCTAGCGGGACTAACTCCTACGAGCAGTACTTC. Translated, it gives CASSFPSSGTNSYEQYF. The chain carries TRBV11-1 and TRBJ2-7, with 9 bases lining up with TRBD2. J gave up 0 bases and V 3 bases, and 9 bases lay outside the gene matches. The CDR3 is made up of 17 amino acids. Germline V gives CDR1 SGHAT, CDR2 FQDESV (reference sequence).

This clonotype was detected ten times or more. The rearrangement links TRBV28 to TRBJ2-5; 7 bases are shared with TRBD2. Germline V gene sequence: CDR1 MDHEN, CDR2 SYDVKM. V was clipped by 11 bases and J by 6 bases; unmatched bases: 12. CDR3 size: 13 residues. The CDR3 here is CAAQSRLAKTQYF. CDR3 coding DNA: TGTGCCGCACAGTCCCGACTAGCCAAGACCCAGTACTTC. Filled out from reference TRBV28 and TRBJ2-5, the complete variable domain reads DVKVTQSSRYLVKRTGEKVFLECVQDMDHENMFWYRQDPGLGLRLIYFSYDVKMKEKGDIPEGYSVSREKKERFSLILESASTNQTSMYLCAAQSRLAKTQYFGPGTRLLVL.

The chain couples TRBV7-9 to TRBJ1-1; D perhaps matches TRBD1 (6 bases). CDR3 length: 15 residues. Germline V gene lookup returns CDR1 SEHNR and CDR2 FQNEAQ (reference sequence). V shed 5 bases and J shed 5 bases, with 18 bases lying between them. CDR3 in amino acids: CASSPQGGGITEAFF. The CDR3 coding sequence is TGTGCCAGCAGCCCCCAAGGGGGGGGCATTACTGAAGCTTTCTTT.

This clonotype was seen more than once but under ten times. The germline gene is not matched at one end of the junction; a read error may be the cause. V and J are TRBV20-1 and TRBJ2-7; 9 positions match TRBD1. The CDR3 has 14 residues. The germline gives CDR1 DFQATT, CDR2 SNEGSKA (reference sequence). The CDR3 region is CSAPAEDRGDEQCF. Written as DNA, the CDR3 is TGCAGTGCTCCCGCTGAGGACAGGGGTGACGAGCAGTGCTTC.

This clonotype was counted only a few times. One base away lies a much larger clone, so this may be a sequencing read error. The V gene is TRBV7-2, the J gene TRBJ2-2; 10 bases fit TRBD2. The CDR3 runs 18 residues. V was pared by 5 bases and J by 0 bases, with 9 bases of the junction left unmatched. Germline values: CDR1 SGHTA, CDR2 FQGNSA. CDR3 in DNA: TGTGCCAGCAGCCTACGGACTAGCGGAATCGCGAACACCGGGGAGCTGTTTTTT. This encodes CASSLRTSGIANTGELFF.

This clonotype has a count of ten or more. The V and J genes are TRBV20-1 and TRBJ1-2, with 8 bases fitting TRBD1. The CDR3 spans 13 residues. Germline V gene data show CDR1 as DFQATT and CDR2 as SNEGSKA (reference sequence). J was trimmed by 5 bases and V by 5 bases; bases with no gene match: 7. The CDR3 loop reads CSAVDRARYGYTF. CDR3 bases: TGCAGTGCTGTGGACAGGGCGAGGTATGGCTACACCTTC.